This TCR beta chain emerged from a study of regulatory T cells in long-lasting Graves disease. Germline-derived CDR1 and CDR2 are LNHDA and SQIVND (reference sequence). There are 13 residues in the CDR3. The V and J ends lost 1 base and 6 bases, in that order; junction bases with no gene match: 2. This clonotype was found many times. Combining iRepertoire HTBI primers with Arm-PCR of CDR3 regions, the authors built TCR beta libraries. TCRdb reanalysed the multiplex PCR reads using MiXCR and keeps one entry per CDR3 protein. Of around 450,000 distinct CDR3 sequences listed, 20% to 25% are singletons. Time point given: persistent/refractory GD, antithyroid drugs over 5 years with positive TRAb. Making the TCR library involved RNA that had been extracted from PBMCs.

The rearrangement uses TRBV19 and TRBJ1-2; the match to TRBD1 covers 7 bases. This receptor was taken from a female donor with Graves disease. The sample in question was peripheral blood mononuclear cells (PBMCs), obtained when the disease was refractory, from a patient treated with antithyroid drugs. The chain's CDR3 is CASSIGGGNGYTF. In DNA, the CDR3 is TGTGCCAGTAGTATAGGAGGGGGCAATGGCTACACCTTC.